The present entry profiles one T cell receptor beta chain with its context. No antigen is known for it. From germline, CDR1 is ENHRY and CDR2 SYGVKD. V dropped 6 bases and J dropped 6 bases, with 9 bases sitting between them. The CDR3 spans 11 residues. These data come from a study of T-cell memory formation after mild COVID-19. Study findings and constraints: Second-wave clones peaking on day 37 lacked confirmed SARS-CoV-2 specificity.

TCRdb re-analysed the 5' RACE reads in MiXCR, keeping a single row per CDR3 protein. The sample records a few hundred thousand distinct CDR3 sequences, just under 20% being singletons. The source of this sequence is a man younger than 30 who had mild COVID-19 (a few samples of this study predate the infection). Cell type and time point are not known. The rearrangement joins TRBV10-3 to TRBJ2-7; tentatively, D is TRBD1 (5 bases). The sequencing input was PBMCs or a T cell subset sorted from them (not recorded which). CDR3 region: CAIRQAREQYF. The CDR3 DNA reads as TGTGCCATCAGACAGGCGCGCGAGCAGTACTTC.